A single sample gave rise to the 5 T cell receptor beta chains below, sequenced in a study of blood T cell repertoires in COVID-19. Profiling relied on immunoSEQ multiplex PCR, and the TCRdb table lists in-frame clones only, not all of them. The table lists about 140,000 clones, about 77% of them singletons. Sequencing was carried out using peripheral blood. The receptors shown here come from a woman in her forties or fifties with active or convalescent COVID-19.

The CDR3 DNA is TGTGCCAGCAGGGAGGGATCGGGAGATGGCTACACCTTC. It specifies CASREGSGDGYTF. This sequence joins TRBV2 and TRBJ1-2, with unresolved D. CDR3 length: 13 amino acids. From germline, CDR1 is SNHLY and CDR2 FYNNEI. Trimming removed 6 bases from V and 6 bases from J, with 14 bases in between.

The gene calls are TRBV6-2 or TRBV6-3 and TRBJ2-7, with D possibly TRBD1 on 6 matching bases. Germline loops: CDR1 MNHEY, CDR2 SVGEGT. The CDR3 has 12 amino acids. The V end was cut by 4 bases, the J end by 2 bases, with 6 bases between. This chain's CDR3 is CASSSGAYEQYF. In DNA, the CDR3 is TGTGCCAGCAGTTCAGGGGCCTACGAGCAGTACTTC.

This clone was counted between two and nine times. V gene TRBV5-1 combines with J gene TRBJ1-4, with 7 nucleotides matching TRBD1. J lost 8 bases, V lost 0 bases, and 10 bases had no gene match. Germline values: CDR1 SGHRS, CDR2 YFSETQ. There are 16 residues in the CDR3. The CDR3 loop is CASSLDRGGWGEKLFF. CDR3 DNA: TGCGCCAGCAGCTTGGACCGAGGGGGCTGGGGGGAAAAACTGTTTTTT.

The genes are TRBV28 and TRBJ1-2, with D unclear. Germline lookup yields CDR1 MDHEN and CDR2 SYDVKM. V gave up 5 bases and J gave up 4 bases, with 11 bases separating them. The CDR3 is 13 residues long. The CDR3 here is CASSGWAAYGYTF. Written as DNA, the CDR3 is TGTGCCAGCAGTGGGTGGGCAGCCTATGGCTACACCTTC.

This rearrangement joins TRBV30 to TRBJ1-2, with TRBD1 identical over 9 bases. The length of the CDR3 is 14 residues. The V segment lost 3 bases and the J segment 4 bases; nucleotides outside the gene matches: 6. Germline V gives CDR1 GTSNPN, CDR2 SVGIG (reference sequence). The CDR3 DNA is TGTGCCTGGAGCACAGGGGGCTGGGGCTATGGCTACACCTTC. Its protein product is CAWSTGGWGYGYTF.